This passage covers 27 T cell receptor beta chains from one sample sequenced in a study of OX40 agonist ivuxolimab in advanced cancers. Sequencing was performed with immunoSEQ multiplex PCR; in TCRdb, only in-frame clones are kept and a portion is missing. The profile covers 87,000 or so clones, with about 85% appearing a single time and around 4% taken by the ten largest. The source material was CD4+ or CD8+ T cells sorted from blood, sampled in a trial of the OX40 agonist ivuxolimab. All receptors derive from an adult with an advanced solid tumor such as melanoma, head and neck, liver or kidney cancer.

The chain links TRBV2 to TRBJ1-4, with D possibly being TRBD1 (6 bases). The V gene lost 6 bases and the J gene lost 8 bases, with 19 bases spanning the gap. Germline V CDR1 and CDR2: SNHLY, FYNNEI. CDR3 length: 15 amino acids. The chain's CDR3 is CASSRGPGVGEKLFF. DNA for the CDR3: TGTGCCAGCAGCCGGGGGCCAGGGGTAGGGGAAAAACTGTTTTTT.

The J gene is TRBJ2-2, the V gene TRBV7-6, with TRBD2 matching 14 bases. V dropped 3 bases and J dropped 5; count of bases not matched to a gene: 14. CDR1 is SGHVS, CDR2 FNYEAQ, per germline. CDR3 length equals 20 residues. The CDR3 nucleotides are TGTGCCAGCAGCTTGGCCCCAGTGGGACTAGCGGGAGAAGAAACCGGGGAGCTGTTTTTT. It yields the protein CASSLAPVGLAGEETGELFF.

The rearrangement uses TRBV19 and TRBJ2-1; 7 nucleotides agree with TRBD1. The V segment lost 3 bases and the J segment 7 bases; nucleotides outside the gene matches: 9. The germline V gene encodes CDR1 LNHDA and CDR2 SQIVND (reference sequence). The CDR3 length is 15 residues. The CDR3 loop reads CASSMRSGGKNEQFF. DNA of the CDR3: TGTGCCAGTAGTATGAGGTCAGGGGGAAAGAATGAGCAGTTCTTC.

The J gene is TRBJ2-1, the V gene TRBV4-1; 11 bases are shared with TRBD2. The CDR3 spans 16 residues. Germline-derived CDR1 and CDR2 are MGHRA and YSYEKL. Trimming took 1 base from V and 12 from J; bases not matched to a gene: 11. The CDR3 sequence: CASSQAVLAGEGGQFF. The DNA for the CDR3 is TGCGCCAGCAGCCAAGCAGTACTAGCGGGAGAGGGAGGGCAGTTCTTC.

Written as DNA, the CDR3 is TGTGCCAGCAGTCCGGGACAGGGGTCGGTGGAGCAGTACTTC. Amino acid sequence: CASSPGQGSVEQYF. The rearrangement uses TRBV7-3 and TRBJ2-7, with TRBD1 matching 10 bases. This CDR3 comprises 14 residues. Losses at the gene ends were 6 bases for V and 7 bases for J; bases not matched to a gene: 9. Germline CDR1 SGHTA, CDR2 FQGTGA.

The rearrangement joins TRBV21-1 to TRBJ2-7; the D segment call TRBD2 is taken from the table without a DNA check. TRBV21-1 is listed as a pseudogene. The CDR3 consists of 17 residues. The CDR3 DNA follows: TGTGCCAGCAGCAAATTTACAGCCCTAGCGGGAGGGCCCGGGCAGTACTTC. Residues: CASSKFTALAGGPGQYF.

This chain connects TRBV16 to TRBJ2-7; a weak D match, TRBD1 (8 bases). Trimming cost V 3 bases and J 4 bases, with 16 bases left between them. The CDR3 is 15 amino acids. In germline, CDR1 is KGHSY, CDR2 FQNENV. The CDR3 DNA sequence: TGTGCCAGCAGCCAGTCGACAGGGGAGGGGTACGAGCAGTACTTC. Its translation: CASSQSTGEGYEQYF.

This clone occurred a few times. The chain employs TRBV18 and TRBJ2-5; 9 nucleotides agree with TRBD1. There are 14 residues in the CDR3. The J segment lost 4 bases and the V segment lost 4 bases, leaving 4 bases of the junction unmatched. Germline CDR1 and CDR2: KGHSH and LQKENI. The CDR3 DNA sequence: TGTGCCAGCTCACGGACAGGGGTTTCAGAGACCCAGTACTTC. Translated, it gives CASSRTGVSETQYF.

The chain uses TRBV4-3 and TRBJ2-1, with D unresolved. This CDR3 spans 11 amino acids. The V end was cut by 4 bases, the J end by 9 bases, with 7 bases between. CDR1 is LGHNA, CDR2 YSLEER, per germline. As DNA, the CDR3 is TGCGCCAGCAGCCGAGGAGCTGAGCAGTTCTTC. This sequence encodes CASSRGAEQFF.

This clone was detected a few times. The V gene is TRBV28, the J gene TRBJ2-1; D not certain. This CDR3 has 16 residues. V lost 5 bases, J lost 1 base, and 15 bases lay in between. The germline V gene encodes CDR1 MDHEN and CDR2 SYDVKM. The CDR3 nucleotides are TGTGCCAGCAGTCTACGCGCGACAAAATCCTACAATGAGCAGTTCTTC. Translating gives CASSLRATKSYNEQFF.

The chain links TRBV7-2 to TRBJ2-3; TRBD2 matches at 7 bases. The CDR3 has 16 amino acids. Unmatched junction bases numbered 9, after V lost 1 base and J lost 5 bases. Germline CDR1 reads SGHTA; CDR2 reads FQGNSA. DNA of the CDR3: TGTGCCAGCAGCTTAGTTGCGGGAGTGAGCGGAGATACGCAGTATTTT. Translated, it gives CASSLVAGVSGDTQYF.

This chain links TRBV7-2 with TRBJ2-5; D possibly corresponds to TRBD2 (6 bases). From germline, CDR1 is SGHTA and CDR2 FQGNSA. Trimming shortened V by 3 bases and J by 3 bases, and 11 bases separated the two germline ends. This CDR3 contains 14 residues. The DNA of the CDR3 is TGTGCCAGCAGCTTCGGGTCGGGAGAAGAGACCCAGTACTTC. Its translation: CASSFGSGEETQYF. The full variable domain, with the rest looked up from reference TRBV7-2 and TRBJ2-5, is GAGVSQSPSNKVTEKGKDVELRCDPISGHTALYWYRQSLGQGLEFLIYFQGNSAPDKSGLPSDRFSAERTGGSVSTLTIQRTQQEDSAVYLCASSFGSGEETQYFGPGTRLLVL.

The chain has TRBV5-4 and TRBJ2-1; no clear D gene. The CDR3 length is 15 residues. The germline CDR1 and CDR2 sequences are SGHNT and YYREEE (reference sequence). Trimming removed 4 bases from V and 9 bases from J, with 20 bases in between. CDR3 bases: TGTGCCAGCAGCCCGTTGCCGGGTGAACGAGGTGAGCAGTTCTTC. Translated: CASSPLPGERGEQFF.

V gene TRBV28 combines with J gene TRBJ2-3; D is unresolved. The CDR3 has 13 amino acids. The germline gives CDR1 MDHEN, CDR2 SYDVKM. The CDR3 here is CAGSLSSTDTQYF. The CDR3 region has the DNA TGTGCGGGATCATTATCTAGCACAGATACGCAGTATTTT.

This sequence joins TRBV5-1 and TRBJ2-1; 11 bases align to TRBD2. This CDR3 contains 16 residues. The germline gives CDR1 SGHRS, CDR2 YFSETQ. The V and J ends lost 1 base and 3 bases, in that order; junction bases with no gene match: 3. The DNA for the CDR3 is TGCGCCAGCAGCTTGCCCACTAGCGGGAGCTACAATGAGCAGTTCTTC. It yields the protein CASSLPTSGSYNEQFF.

The gene calls are TRBV11-3 and TRBJ2-7; D is undetermined. The CDR3 has 12 residues. Trimming took 5 bases from V and 0 from J, leaving 5 bases between them. CDR1 is SGHNT, CDR2 YENEEA, per germline. CDR3 DNA sequence: TGTGCCAGCAGCGCAGCCTCCTACGAGCAGTACTTC. Encoded protein: CASSAASYEQYF.

The chain joins TRBV5-1 to TRBJ2-2; the match to TRBD1 covers 7 bases. Germline CDR1 and CDR2: SGHRS and YFSETQ. The CDR3 loop spans 14 amino acids. V shed 9 bases, J shed 1 base, and the junction held 6 bases outside the gene matches. The CDR3 sequence: CANRQGLNTGELFF. The CDR3 nucleotides read TGCGCCAACCGACAGGGATTGAACACCGGGGAGCTGTTTTTT.

This chain connects TRBV5-4 to TRBJ2-6, with 7 bases fitting TRBD2. V lost 3 bases and J lost 1; bases outside the gene matches: 7. Germline V gene lookup returns CDR1 SGHNT and CDR2 YYREEE (reference sequence). CDR3 length equals 17 residues. DNA for the CDR3: TGTGCCAGCAGCTGGGAGCGGGAAGGATCTGGGGCCAACGTCCTGACTTTC. Translation gives CASSWEREGSGANVLTF.

The J gene is TRBJ1-1, the V gene TRBV7-2; D is ambiguous. V was pared by 7 bases and J by 3 bases, with 15 bases between. The germline gives CDR1 SGHTA, CDR2 FQGNSA. CDR3 length: 14 amino acids. The CDR3 DNA follows: TGTGCCAGCACCTGGAGAAGTGGAGACACTGAAGCTTTCTTT. Encoded protein: CASTWRSGDTEAFF.

The chain is built from TRBV6-5 and TRBJ2-5; TRBD2 is a possible D gene (6 bases). The CDR3 totals 14 residues. Germline V gene data show CDR1 as MNHEY and CDR2 as SVGAGI. The V gene lost 2 bases and the J gene lost 5 bases, with 12 bases spanning the gap. The CDR3 loop is CASSYPSGGETQYF. The CDR3 DNA sequence: TGTGCCAGCAGTTACCCCAGCGGAGGGGAGACCCAGTACTTC.

This chain links TRBV4-3 with TRBJ1-2; the match to TRBD1 covers 9 bases. This CDR3 comprises 16 residues. Germline lookup yields CDR1 LGHNA and CDR2 YSLEER. Losses at the gene ends were 1 base for V and 2 bases for J; bases not matched to a gene: 5. The CDR3 sequence: CASSQVSGQGNYGYTF. CDR3 in DNA: TGCGCCAGCAGCCAAGTGTCCGGACAGGGGAACTATGGCTACACCTTC.

Points on this clone: Mismatch with germline at one junction end may stem from a read error. The V call is TRBV18, the J call TRBJ2-5; 7 bases line up with TRBD2. The CDR3 length is 16 residues. The V gene's germline CDR1 is KGHSH and CDR2 LQKENI. CDR3 protein: CASSPTSTLLQGTQYF. Written as DNA, the CDR3 is TGTGCCAGCTCCCCGACTAGCACCCTGCTCCAAGGGACCCAGTACTTC.

The J gene is TRBJ2-5, the V gene TRBV6-1; no reliable D call. Trimming took 5 bases from V and 5 from J, leaving 9 bases between them. This CDR3 has 12 residues. In germline, CDR1 is MNHNS, CDR2 SASEGT. DNA of the CDR3: TGTGCCAGCAGTCCCGTGGGGGAGACCCAGTACTTC. It codes for CASSPVGETQYF.

The chain employs TRBV11-2 and TRBJ2-3; 7 bases agree with TRBD2. V shed 3 bases and J 5 bases; nucleotides not matched to a gene: 11. Germline V gives CDR1 SGHAT, CDR2 FQNNGV. This CDR3 comprises 16 residues. CDR3 in amino acids: CASSLRAGALIDTQYF. CDR3 sequence (DNA): TGTGCCAGCAGCTTGCGTGCGGGAGCGTTGATAGATACGCAGTATTTT.

The chain uses TRBV5-4 and TRBJ2-1, with TRBD2 matching 10 bases. CDR1 and CDR2 from the germline V gene are SGHNT and YYREEE (reference sequence). This CDR3 spans 15 amino acids. After removal of 3 bases from V and 3 bases from J, the junction contained 3 bases not matched to a gene. As DNA, the CDR3 is TGTGCCAGCAGCTCTAGCGGGAGTTTCTACAATGAGCAGTTCTTC. It encodes CASSSSGSFYNEQFF.

The chain carries TRBV6-5 and TRBJ2-7, with D perhaps matching TRBD1 (6 bases). The CDR3 length is 16 residues. Germline V lookup: CDR1 MNHEY, CDR2 SVGAGI. Trimming pared 2 bases from V and 0 bases from J, leaving 14 bases between. Here the CDR3 reads CASSYTSGAFSYEQYF. The CDR3 region has the DNA TGTGCCAGCAGTTACACCTCAGGGGCCTTCTCCTACGAGCAGTACTTC.

The chain links TRBV5-5 to TRBJ2-7; TRBD1 or TRBD2 may be the D gene (5 bases each). V lost 0 bases, J lost 4 bases, and 5 bases lay in between. The CDR3 extends over 12 amino acids. Germline V gives CDR1 SGHKS, CDR2 YYEKEE (reference sequence). This CDR3 reads CASSLGGYEQYF. The DNA of the CDR3 is TGTGCCAGCAGCTTGGGGGGGTACGAGCAGTACTTC.